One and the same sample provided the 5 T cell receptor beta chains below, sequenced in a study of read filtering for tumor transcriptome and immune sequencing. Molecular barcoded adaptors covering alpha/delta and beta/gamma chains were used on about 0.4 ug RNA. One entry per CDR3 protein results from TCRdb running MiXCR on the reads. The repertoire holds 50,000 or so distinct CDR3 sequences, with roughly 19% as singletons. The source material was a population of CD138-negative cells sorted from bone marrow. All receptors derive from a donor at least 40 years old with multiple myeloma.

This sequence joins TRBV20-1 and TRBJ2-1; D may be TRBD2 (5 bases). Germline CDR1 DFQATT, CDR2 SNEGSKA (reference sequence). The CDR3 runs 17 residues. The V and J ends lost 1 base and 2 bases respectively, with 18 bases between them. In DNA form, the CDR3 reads TGCAGTGCTAGAGGCGCGCGGACTCCTCAGACCTACAATGAGCAGTTCTTC. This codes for CSARGARTPQTYNEQFF.

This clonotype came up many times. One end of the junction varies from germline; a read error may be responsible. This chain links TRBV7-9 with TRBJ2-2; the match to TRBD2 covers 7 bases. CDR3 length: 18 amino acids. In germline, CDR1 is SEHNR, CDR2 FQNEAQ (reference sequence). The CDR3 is CASTLSLSGGANTGELFF. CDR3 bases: TGTGCCAGCACCTTATCCCTTTCGGGGGGAGCGAACACCGGGGAGCTGTTTTTT.

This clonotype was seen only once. The CDR3 sequence is CASKSRQGTDTQYF. In DNA, the CDR3 is TGTGCCAGCAAAAGCCGCCAAGGGACAGATACGCAGTATTTT. The rearrangement uses TRBV2 and TRBJ2-3, with D hard to call. The germline V gene has CDR1 SNHLY and CDR2 FYNNEI. This CDR3 contains 14 residues. Trimming stripped 7 bases from V and 3 bases from J, with 14 bases between.

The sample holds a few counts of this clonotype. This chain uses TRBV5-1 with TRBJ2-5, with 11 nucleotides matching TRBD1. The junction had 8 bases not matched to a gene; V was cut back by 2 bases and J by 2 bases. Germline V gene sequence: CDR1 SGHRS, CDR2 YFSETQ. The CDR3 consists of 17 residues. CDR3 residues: CASSFNTGTGGQETQYF. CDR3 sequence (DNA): TGCGCCAGCAGCTTCAATACCGGGACAGGGGGGCAAGAGACCCAGTACTTC.

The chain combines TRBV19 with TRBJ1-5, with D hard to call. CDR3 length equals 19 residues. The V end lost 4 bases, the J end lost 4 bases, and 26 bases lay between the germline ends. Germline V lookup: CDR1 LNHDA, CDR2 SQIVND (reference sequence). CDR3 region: CASSKYSWEGTDRNQPQHF. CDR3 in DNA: TGTGCCAGTAGTAAATATTCGTGGGAGGGAACGGATAGAAATCAGCCCCAGCATTTT.